The present entry profiles one T cell receptor beta chain with its context. This sample stems from a study of blood T cell repertoires in COVID-19. As processed by the authors: How many nucleated cells were present was estimated from reference gene primer amplification. Data came from immunoSEQ multiplex PCR; TCRdb stores just in-frame clones and leaves some out. The V and J calls and clone size come from that table; D and trimming were worked out from the DNA. The repertoire has a few hundred thousand clones, about 90% of them found once; the top ten carry roughly 15%. V was shortened by 3 bases and J by 7 bases, with 17 bases between the two germline ends. The CDR3 consists of 15 residues. CDR1 and CDR2 (germline): SGHRS, YFSETQ. Assignment of participants to cohorts was predicated upon participant-reported clinical history.

This clonotype was obtained from a man in his thirties or forties who had been exposed to COVID-19. V is TRBV5-1 and J is TRBJ1-5; D is undetermined. The sequenced material came from PBMCs or T cells enriched from blood (not recorded which). As DNA, the CDR3 is TGCGCCAGCAGCTCGGACGGAGCCTCGGGGCAGCCCCAGCATTTT. Translated, it gives CASSSDGASGQPQHF.